The T cell receptor (beta chain) described here comes from a study of human T cells and chemical hapten exposure. In the study overall: Per-sample TCR yield variation was attributed mainly to small pooled library volume differences.

The library attached unique molecular identifiers to individual cDNA molecules. Original processing methods: The median was roughly 100,000 TCRs per sample, ranging roughly 23,224 to 690,600. Each CDR3 protein is one row after TCRdb ran MiXCR on the 5' RACE reads. For this entry, the V and J calls and clone size follow TCRdb and not the study's own pipeline. The sample gives 81,000 or so distinct CDR3 sequences, 6.5% to 8.5% of which show up once; over 2% is in the top ten. The study, taken as a whole, reports: DPC sensitization left the count of TCRs above 1 in 1000 unchanged.

In this sample, this clonotype turned up many times. Its antigen is unidentified. A junction boundary mismatches the germline segment, possibly from a read error. Whole blood that had not been fractionated was the source of extracted total RNA. This CDR3 comprises 20 residues. The germline V gene has CDR1 MNHNY and CDR2 SVGAGI (reference sequence). The sequence derives from a male donor in good health. This rearrangement joins TRBV6-6 to TRBJ1-5; the match to TRBD1 covers 11 bases. The CDR3: CASSHSRDRGDFYSNQPQHF. The CDR3 bases are TGTGCCAGCAGTCACTCCCGGGACAGGGGGGATTTTTATAGCAATCAGCCCCAGCATTTT.